The TCR beta chain described here comes from a study of PD-1 and CTLA-4 blockade in melanoma (dated by TCRdb to 2020 to 2023). Regarding the research as a whole: In patients with melanoma, the study measured the effects of PD-1 blockade versus CTLA-4 blockade on the melanoma-reactive CD8 T cell response.

V is cut by 6 bases and J by 0 bases, and the space between the germline ends is 11 bases. CDR1 is given as SEHNR and CDR2 as FQNEAQ, both from the germline V gene (reference sequence). Including the terminal cysteine and phenylalanine, the CDR3 comprises 15 residues. Only CDR3 DNA remains: 45 bases, in frame from the first base. Notes on this clone: No antigen is known for it. The record has no base qualities; no much larger clone is one base away.

Library method: the immunoSEQ multiplex PCR assay. Entries here come from immuneACCESS through TCRdb and include only in-frame sequences with V and J called. Some clones fail to appear in such tables; in the studies checked, an unresolved V gene covers under half of the shortfall, and the cause of the remainder is unknown. This sample lists tens of thousands of clones; 80% to 95% were detected once. The biggest ten clones account for about 8.6% of the sample. Sequencing used CD8+ T cells from peripheral blood, obtained from a patient given anti-PD-1 treatment. The receptor was isolated from a human donor with melanoma. The receptor chain draws on TRBV7-9 and TRBJ1-4; D gene: possibly TRBD1, on 5 matching bases. The bases are TGTGCCAGCAGTTCCCGACAGTCAACTAATGAAAAACTGTTTTTT. It translates to CASSSRQSTNEKLFF.